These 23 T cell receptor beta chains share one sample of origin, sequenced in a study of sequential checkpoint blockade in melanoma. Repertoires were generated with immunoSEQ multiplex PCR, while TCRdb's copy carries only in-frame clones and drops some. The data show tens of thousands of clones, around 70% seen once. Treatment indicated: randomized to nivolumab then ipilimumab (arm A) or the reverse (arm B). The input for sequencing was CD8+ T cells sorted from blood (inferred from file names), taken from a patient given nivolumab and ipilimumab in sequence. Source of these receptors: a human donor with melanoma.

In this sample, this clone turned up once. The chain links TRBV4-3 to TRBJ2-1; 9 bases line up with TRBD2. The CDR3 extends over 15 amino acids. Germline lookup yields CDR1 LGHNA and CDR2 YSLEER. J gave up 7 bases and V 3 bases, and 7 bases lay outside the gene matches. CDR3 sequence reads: CASSHIAGAKNEQFF. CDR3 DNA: TGCGCCAGCAGCCACATAGCGGGGGCGAAGAATGAGCAGTTCTTC.

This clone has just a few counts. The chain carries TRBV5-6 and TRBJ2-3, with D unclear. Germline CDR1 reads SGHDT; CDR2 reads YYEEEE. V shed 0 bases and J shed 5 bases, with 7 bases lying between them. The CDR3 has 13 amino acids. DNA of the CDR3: TGTGCCAGCAGCTTGGGGGCGCAAGATACGCAGTATTTT. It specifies CASSLGAQDTQYF.

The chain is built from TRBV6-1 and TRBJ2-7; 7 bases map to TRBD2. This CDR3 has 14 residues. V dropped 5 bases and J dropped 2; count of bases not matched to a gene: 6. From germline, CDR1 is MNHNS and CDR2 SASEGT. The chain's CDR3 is CASSTWGGPYEQYV. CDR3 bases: TGTGCCAGCAGTACCTGGGGGGGTCCCTACGAGCAGTACGTC.

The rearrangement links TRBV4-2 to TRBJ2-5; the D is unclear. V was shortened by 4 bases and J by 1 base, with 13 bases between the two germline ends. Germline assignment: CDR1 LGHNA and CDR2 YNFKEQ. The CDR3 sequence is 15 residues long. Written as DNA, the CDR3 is TGTGCCAGCAGCCCAAACTACGGCCTCCAAGAGACCCAGTACTTC. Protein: CASSPNYGLQETQYF.

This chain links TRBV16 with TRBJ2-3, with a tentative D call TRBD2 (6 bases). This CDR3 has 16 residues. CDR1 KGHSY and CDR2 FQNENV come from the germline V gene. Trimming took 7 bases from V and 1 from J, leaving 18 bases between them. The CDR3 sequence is CASNQWRGAGTDTQYF. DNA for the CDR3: TGTGCCAGCAACCAGTGGAGGGGCGCGGGCACAGATACGCAGTATTTT.

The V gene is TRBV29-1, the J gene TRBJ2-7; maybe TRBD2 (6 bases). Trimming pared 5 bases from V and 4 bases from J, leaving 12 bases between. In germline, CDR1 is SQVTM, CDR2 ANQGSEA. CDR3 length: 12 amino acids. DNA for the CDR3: TGCAGCGTTCAATTCGGAGGGTACGAGCAGTACTTC. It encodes CSVQFGGYEQYF.

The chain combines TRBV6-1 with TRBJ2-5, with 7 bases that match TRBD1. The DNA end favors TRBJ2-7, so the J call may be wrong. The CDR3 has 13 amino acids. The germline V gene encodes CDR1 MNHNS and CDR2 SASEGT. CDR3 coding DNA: TGTGCCGGATCAGAGGGGGCCCCCTACGAGCAGTACTTC. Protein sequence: CAGSEGAPYEQYF.

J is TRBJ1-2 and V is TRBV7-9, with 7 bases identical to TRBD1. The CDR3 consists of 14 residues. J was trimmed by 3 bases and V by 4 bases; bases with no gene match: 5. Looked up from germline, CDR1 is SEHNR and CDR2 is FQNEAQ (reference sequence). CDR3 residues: CASSYGTEHYGYTF. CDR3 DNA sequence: TGTGCCAGCAGCTACGGGACAGAACACTATGGCTACACCTTC.

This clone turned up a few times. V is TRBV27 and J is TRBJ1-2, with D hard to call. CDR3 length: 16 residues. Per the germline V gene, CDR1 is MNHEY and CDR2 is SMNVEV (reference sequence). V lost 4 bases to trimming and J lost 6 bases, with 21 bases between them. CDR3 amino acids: CASSYYARGDWDGYTF. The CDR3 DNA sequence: TGTGCCAGCAGTTATTACGCCCGAGGCGACTGGGATGGCTACACCTTC.

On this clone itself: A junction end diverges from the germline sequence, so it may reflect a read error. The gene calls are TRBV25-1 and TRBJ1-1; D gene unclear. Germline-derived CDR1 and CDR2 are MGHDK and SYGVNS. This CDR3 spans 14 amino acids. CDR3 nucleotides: TGTGCCAGCAGTCGGGAGACGGTGAACACTGAAACTTTCTTT. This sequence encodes CASSRETVNTETFF.

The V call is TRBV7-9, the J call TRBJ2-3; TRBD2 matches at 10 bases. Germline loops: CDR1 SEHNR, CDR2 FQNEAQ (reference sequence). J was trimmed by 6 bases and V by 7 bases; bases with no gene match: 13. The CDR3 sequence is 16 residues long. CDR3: CASTPPTSGPRDTQYF. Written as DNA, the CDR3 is TGTGCCAGCACCCCACCGACTAGCGGGCCCCGGGATACGCAGTATTTT.

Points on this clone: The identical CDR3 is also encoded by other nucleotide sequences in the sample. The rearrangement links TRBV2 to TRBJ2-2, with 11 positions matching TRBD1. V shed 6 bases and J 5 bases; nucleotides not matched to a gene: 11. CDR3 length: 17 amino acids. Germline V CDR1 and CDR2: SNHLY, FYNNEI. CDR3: CASSSGTGGRGTGELFF. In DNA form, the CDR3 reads TGTGCCAGCAGCTCCGGGACAGGGGGAAGGGGGACCGGGGAGCTGTTTTTT. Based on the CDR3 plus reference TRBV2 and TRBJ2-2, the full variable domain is EPEVTQTPSHQVTQMGQEVILRCVPISNHLYFYWYRQILGQKVEFLVSFYNNEISEKSEIFDDQFSVERPDGSNFTLKIRSTKLEDSAMYFCASSSGTGGRGTGELFFGEGSRLTVL.

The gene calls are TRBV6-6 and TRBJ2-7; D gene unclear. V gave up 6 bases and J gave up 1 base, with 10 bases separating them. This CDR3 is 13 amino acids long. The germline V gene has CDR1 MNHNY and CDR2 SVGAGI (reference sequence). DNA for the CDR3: TGTGCCAGCAGACCCGACATGTCCTACGAGCAGTACTTC. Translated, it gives CASRPDMSYEQYF.

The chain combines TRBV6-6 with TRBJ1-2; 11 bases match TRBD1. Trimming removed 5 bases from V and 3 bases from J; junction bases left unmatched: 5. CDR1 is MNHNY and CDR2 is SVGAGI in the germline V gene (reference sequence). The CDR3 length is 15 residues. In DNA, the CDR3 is TGTGCCAGCAGTGCCCGGACAGGGGGCTACTATGGCTACACCTTC. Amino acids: CASSARTGGYYGYTF.

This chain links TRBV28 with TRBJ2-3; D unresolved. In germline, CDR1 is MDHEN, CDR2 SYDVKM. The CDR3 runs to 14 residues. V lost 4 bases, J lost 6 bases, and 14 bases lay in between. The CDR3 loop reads CASSSARLVDTQYF. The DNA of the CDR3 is TGTGCCAGCAGTTCAGCTAGGTTGGTGGATACGCAGTATTTT.

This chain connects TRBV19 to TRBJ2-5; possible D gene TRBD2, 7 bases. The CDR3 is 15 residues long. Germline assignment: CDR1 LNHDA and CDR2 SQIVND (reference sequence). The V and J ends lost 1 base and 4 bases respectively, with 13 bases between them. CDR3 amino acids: CASSIAGGGGETQYF. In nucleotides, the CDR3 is TGTGCCAGTAGTATAGCCGGCGGGGGCGGAGAGACCCAGTACTTC.

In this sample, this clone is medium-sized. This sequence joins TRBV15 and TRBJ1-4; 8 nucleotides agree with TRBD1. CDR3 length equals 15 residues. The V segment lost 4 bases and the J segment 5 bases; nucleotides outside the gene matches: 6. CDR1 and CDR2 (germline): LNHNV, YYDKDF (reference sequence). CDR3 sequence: CATSIDRGGNEKLFF. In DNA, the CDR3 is TGTGCCACCAGCATTGACAGGGGAGGCAATGAAAAACTGTTTTTT.

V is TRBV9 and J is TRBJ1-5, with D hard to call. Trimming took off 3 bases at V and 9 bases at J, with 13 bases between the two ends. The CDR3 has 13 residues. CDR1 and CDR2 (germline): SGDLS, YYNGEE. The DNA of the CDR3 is TGTGCCAGCAGCGAATCGGGTCGGTCGCCCCAGCATTTT. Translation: CASSESGRSPQHF.

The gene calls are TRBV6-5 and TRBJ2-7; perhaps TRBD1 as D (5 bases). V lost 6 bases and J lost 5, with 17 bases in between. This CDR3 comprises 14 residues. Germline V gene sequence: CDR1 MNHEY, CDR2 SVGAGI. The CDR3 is CASRGKRGINEQYF. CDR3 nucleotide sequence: TGTGCCAGCAGAGGAAAAAGGGGAATTAACGAGCAGTACTTC.

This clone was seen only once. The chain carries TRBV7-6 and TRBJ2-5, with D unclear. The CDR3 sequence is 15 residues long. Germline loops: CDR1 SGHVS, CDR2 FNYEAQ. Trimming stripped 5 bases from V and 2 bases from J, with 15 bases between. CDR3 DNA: TGTGCCAGCAGCCCGGTGGTCTACCCTCAAGAGACCCAGTACTTC. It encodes CASSPVVYPQETQYF.

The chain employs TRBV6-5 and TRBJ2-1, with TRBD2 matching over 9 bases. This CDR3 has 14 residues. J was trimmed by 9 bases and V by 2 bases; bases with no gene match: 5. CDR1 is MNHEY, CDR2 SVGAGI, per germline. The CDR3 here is CASSYGGGAGEQFF. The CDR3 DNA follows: TGTGCCAGCAGTTACGGCGGGGGGGCCGGTGAGCAGTTCTTC.

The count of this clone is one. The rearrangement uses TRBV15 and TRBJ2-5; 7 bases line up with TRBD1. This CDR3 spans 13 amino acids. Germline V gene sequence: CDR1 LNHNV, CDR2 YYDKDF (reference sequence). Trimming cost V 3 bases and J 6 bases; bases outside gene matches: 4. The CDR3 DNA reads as TGTGCCACCAGCAGCCAGGGGGAGAAGACCCAGTACTTC. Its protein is CATSSQGEKTQYF.

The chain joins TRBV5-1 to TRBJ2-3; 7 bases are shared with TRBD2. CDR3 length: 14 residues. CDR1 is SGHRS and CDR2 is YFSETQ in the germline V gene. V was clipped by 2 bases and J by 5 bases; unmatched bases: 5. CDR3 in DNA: TGCGCCAGCAGCTTATTTGGGGGGGAAGATACGCAGTATTTT. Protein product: CASSLFGGEDTQYF. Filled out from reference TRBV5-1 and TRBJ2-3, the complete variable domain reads KAGVTQTPRYLIKTRGQQVTLSCSPISGHRSVSWYQQTPGQGLQFLFEYFSETQRNKGNFPGRFSGRQFSNSRSEMNVSTLELGDSALYLCASSLFGGEDTQYFGPGTRLTVL.